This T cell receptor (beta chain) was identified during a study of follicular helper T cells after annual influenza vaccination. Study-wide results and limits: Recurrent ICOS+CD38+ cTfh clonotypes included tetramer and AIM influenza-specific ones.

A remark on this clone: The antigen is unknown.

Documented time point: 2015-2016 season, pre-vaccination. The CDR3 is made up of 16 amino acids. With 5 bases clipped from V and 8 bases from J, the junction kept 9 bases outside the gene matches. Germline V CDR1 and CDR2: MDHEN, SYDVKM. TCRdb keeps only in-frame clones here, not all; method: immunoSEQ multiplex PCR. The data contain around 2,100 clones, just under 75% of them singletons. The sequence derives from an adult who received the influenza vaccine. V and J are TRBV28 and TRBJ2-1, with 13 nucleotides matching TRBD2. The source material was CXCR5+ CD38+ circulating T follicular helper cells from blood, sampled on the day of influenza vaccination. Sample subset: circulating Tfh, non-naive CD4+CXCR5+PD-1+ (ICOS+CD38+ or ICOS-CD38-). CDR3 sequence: CASSTSGGAPSDEQFF. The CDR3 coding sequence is TGTGCCAGCAGTACTAGCGGGGGGGCTCCCTCCGATGAGCAGTTCTTC. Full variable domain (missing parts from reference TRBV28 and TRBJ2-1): DVKVTQSSRYLVKRTGEKVFLECVQDMDHENMFWYRQDPGLGLRLIYFSYDVKMKEKGDIPEGYSVSREKKERFSLILESASTNQTSMYLCASSTSGGAPSDEQFFGPGTRLTVL.